This T cell receptor (beta chain) emerged from a study of shared clonotypes between healthy human individuals. The overall study: Sampling drew on donors who were two women and three men aged 18 to 49.

Germline assignment: CDR1 SGHRS and CDR2 YFSETQ. The CDR3 extends over 15 amino acids. V trimming: 1 base; J trimming: 0 bases; junction bases outside the gene matches: 1. Unsorted PBMC DNA was run through sequencing on ten immunoSEQ deep assay plates. Assay used: immunoSEQ multiplex PCR; TCRdb lists only in-frame clones, some missing. The data show around 510,000 clones, 70% to 80% seen once. Roughly 84 million PBMCs served as the genomic DNA source for unsorted samples. The receptor was isolated from a woman in her forties in good health. Some clones in this sample may be carry-over from other donors' samples. The sample comprised PBMCs. The chain is built from TRBV5-1 and TRBJ1-5, with TRBD1 identical over 7 bases. CDR3 DNA: TGCGCCAGCAGCTTGCAGGGGGATAGCAATCAGCCCCAGCATTTT. This gives the protein CASSLQGDSNQPQHF.